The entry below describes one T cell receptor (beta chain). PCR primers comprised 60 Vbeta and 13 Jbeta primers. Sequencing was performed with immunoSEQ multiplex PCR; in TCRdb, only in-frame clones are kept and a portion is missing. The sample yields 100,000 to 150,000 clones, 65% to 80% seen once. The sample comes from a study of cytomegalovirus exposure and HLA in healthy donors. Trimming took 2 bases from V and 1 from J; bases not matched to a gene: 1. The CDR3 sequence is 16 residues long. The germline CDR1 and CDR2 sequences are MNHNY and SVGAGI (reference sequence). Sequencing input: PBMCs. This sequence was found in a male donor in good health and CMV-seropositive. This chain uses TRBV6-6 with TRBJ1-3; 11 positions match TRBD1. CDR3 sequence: CASSYGTGGSGNTIYF. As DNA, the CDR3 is TGTGCCAGCAGTTACGGGACAGGGGGGTCTGGAAACACCATATATTTT.